These 18 T cell receptor beta chains share one sample of origin, sequenced in a study of blood T cell repertoires in COVID-19. Data came from immunoSEQ multiplex PCR; TCRdb stores just in-frame clones and leaves some out. Here the sample spans approximately 250,000 clones, 70% to 90% being singletons. Sequencing was carried out using peripheral blood. All receptors derive from a man aged 60 to 69 who had recovered from COVID-19.

This clone was seen a single time. The rearrangement uses TRBV28 and TRBJ1-3, with D possibly TRBD1 on 6 matching bases. CDR3 length equals 15 residues. V was cut by 6 bases and J by 7 bases, with 19 bases left in between. Germline V gene sequence: CDR1 MDHEN, CDR2 SYDVKM. This CDR3 is CASSQAGGGGNTIYF. CDR3 coding DNA: TGTGCCAGCAGCCAAGCGGGAGGGGGAGGGAACACCATATATTTT.

The chain is built from TRBV5-1 and TRBJ1-4, with 9 bases matching TRBD1. This CDR3 is 15 amino acids long. V trimming: 3 bases; J trimming: 5 bases; junction bases outside the gene matches: 5. The germline CDR1 and CDR2 sequences are SGHRS and YFSETQ. CDR3 in amino acids: CASSSRTGENEKLFF. CDR3 DNA: TGCGCCAGCAGCTCGCGGACAGGGGAGAATGAAAAACTGTTTTTT.

This clone is a singleton in its sample. The rearrangement joins TRBV2 to TRBJ2-1; 12 bases map to TRBD2. Looked up from germline, CDR1 is SNHLY and CDR2 is FYNNEI. The length of the CDR3 is 14 residues. J was trimmed by 3 bases and V by 9 bases; bases with no gene match: 3. The CDR3 spells CARTTSGSYNEQFF. DNA of the CDR3: TGTGCCAGAACGACTAGCGGGAGCTACAATGAGCAGTTCTTC.

The chain uses TRBV7-2 and TRBJ2-4; TRBD2 matches 7 bases. V trimming: 1 base; J trimming: 2 bases; junction bases outside the gene matches: 2. Germline V CDR1 and CDR2: SGHTA, FQGNSA. There are 15 residues in the CDR3. Here the CDR3 reads CASSLGRGSKNIQYF. CDR3 in DNA: TGTGCCAGCAGCTTAGGGCGGGGGTCCAAAAACATTCAGTACTTC.

The V call is TRBV24-1, the J call TRBJ2-3; 8 bases align to TRBD1. V shed 2 bases and J 3 bases; nucleotides not matched to a gene: 3. CDR1 and CDR2 (germline): KGHDR, SFDVKD. The CDR3 loop spans 15 amino acids. CDR3 loop: CATSDSRQGTDTQYF. DNA of the CDR3: TGTGCCACCAGTGATTCTCGACAGGGGACAGATACGCAGTATTTT.

V usage is TRBV11-2 and J usage is TRBJ2-3; D ambiguous. The CDR3 spans 11 residues. Germline V lookup: CDR1 SGHAT, CDR2 FQNNGV. Trimming pared 5 bases from V and 8 bases from J, leaving 8 bases between. CDR3 protein: CASSRVATQYF. As DNA, the CDR3 is TGTGCCAGCAGCCGAGTTGCTACGCAGTATTTT.

Only a few counts were recorded for this clone. V gene TRBV28 combines with J gene TRBJ2-2, with 9 bases identical to TRBD1. J lost 6 bases, V lost 10 bases, and 9 bases had no gene match. The CDR3 consists of 14 residues. CDR1 is MDHEN and CDR2 is SYDVKM in the germline V gene. CDR3 nucleotides: TGTGCCACCTCCGGGACAGGGCGGGCCGGGGAGCTGTTTTTT. Residues: CATSGTGRAGELFF.

The chain has TRBV24-1 and TRBJ2-5, with TRBD2 matching over 7 bases. Germline CDR1 reads KGHDR; CDR2 reads SFDVKD. After removal of 6 bases from V and 4 bases from J, the junction contained 10 bases not matched to a gene. CDR3 size: 15 residues. This CDR3 is CATSHAGEGGETQYF. The DNA for the CDR3 is TGTGCCACCAGTCACGCGGGAGAGGGTGGAGAGACCCAGTACTTC.

This clone was observed at least ten times. CDR3 nucleotides: TGTGCCAGTAGTACTAGTACAGGTTTTTTAATGGGTGATGGCTACACCTTC. It is translated as CASSTSTGFLMGDGYTF. This chain connects TRBV19 to TRBJ1-2; TRBD1 might be the D (5 bases). The V gene's germline CDR1 is LNHDA and CDR2 SQIVND (reference sequence). V lost 4 bases and J lost 6, with 24 bases in between. The CDR3 runs 17 residues. Using reference TRBV19 and TRBJ1-2 for the parts outside the CDR3, the full variable domain is DGGITQSPKYLFRKEGQNVTLSCEQNLNHDAMYWYRQDPGQGLRLIYYSQIVNDFQKGDIAEGYSVSREKKESFPLTVTSAQKNPTAFYLCASSTSTGFLMGDGYTFGSGTRLTVV.

This chain links TRBV6-5 with TRBJ1-3, with D maybe TRBD1 (5 bases). The germline gives CDR1 MNHEY, CDR2 SVGAGI. There are 14 residues in the CDR3. V dropped 4 bases and J dropped 0 bases, with 7 bases sitting between them. CDR3 sequence reads: CASSLTASGNTIYF. The CDR3, as DNA: TGTGCCAGCAGTTTGACAGCCTCTGGAAACACCATATATTTT.

This chain uses TRBV15 with TRBJ2-1; 9 bases line up with TRBD2. The ends lost 8 bases at V and 6 bases at J; junction bases unmatched: 8. This CDR3 is 14 amino acids long. Germline V CDR1 and CDR2: LNHNV, YYDKDF (reference sequence). The CDR3 nucleotides are TGTGCCACCCAAGGCGGGAGGGCCGGCAATGAGCAGTTCTTC. Translated: CATQGGRAGNEQFF.

This chain connects TRBV6-5 to TRBJ2-3; 7 bases map to TRBD2. The CDR3 is 15 residues long. Germline CDR1 reads MNHEY; CDR2 reads SVGAGI. Trimming at V came to 5 bases and at J to 6 bases, leaving 11 bases not matched to a gene. The CDR3 DNA reads TGTGCCAGCAGTCCGCGGGCTAGCGGCGGGGATACGCAGTATTTT. This codes for CASSPRASGGDTQYF.

The V call is TRBV30, the J call TRBJ2-3; a possible D gene is TRBD1 (5 bases). This CDR3 region has 12 residues. Germline CDR1 reads GTSNPN; CDR2 reads SVGIG (reference sequence). Trimming left V 2 bases short and J 8 bases short, with 11 bases between. The CDR3 coding sequence is TGTGCCTGGAGTCCAGGGATTAGTACGCAGTATTTT. This codes for CAWSPGISTQYF.

The genes are TRBV6-6 and TRBJ2-7; TRBD1 agrees at 10 bases. Losses at the gene ends were 6 bases for V and 5 bases for J; bases not matched to a gene: 7. The CDR3 extends over 14 amino acids. Germline V CDR1 and CDR2: MNHNY, SVGAGI (reference sequence). The CDR3 DNA reads as TGTGCCAGCAGATGGACAGGGGGGAGGGACGAGCAGTACTTC. It specifies CASRWTGGRDEQYF.

The chain is built from TRBV27 and TRBJ2-5; weak D call: TRBD1 (6 bases). The CDR3 has 15 residues. Germline V gene lookup returns CDR1 MNHEY and CDR2 SMNVEV (reference sequence). The V and J ends lost 6 bases and 3 bases respectively, with 17 bases between them. The CDR3 DNA is TGTGCCAGCAGGGCCACAGGGACGGTAAAAGAGACCCAGTACTTC. Translation gives CASRATGTVKETQYF.

The V and J genes are TRBV11-2 and TRBJ1-6, with TRBD1 as a possible D gene (5 bases). The germline V and J ends were trimmed by 0 bases and 13 bases, with 19 bases remaining between them. This CDR3 contains 16 residues. The germline V gene has CDR1 SGHAT and CDR2 FQNNGV. This chain's CDR3 is CASSLDLGARSSPLHF. In nucleotides, the CDR3 is TGTGCCAGCAGCTTAGATCTAGGGGCCCGTTCTTCGCCCCTCCACTTT.

This chain links TRBV5-1 with TRBJ2-7; D possibly corresponds to TRBD1 (8 bases). Germline V gives CDR1 SGHRS, CDR2 YFSETQ. CDR3 length equals 15 residues. V dropped 3 bases and J dropped 6 bases, with 19 bases sitting between them. The CDR3: CASSSKTYRGGEQYF. The CDR3 DNA reads TGCGCCAGCAGCTCGAAAACATACAGGGGGGGCGAGCAGTACTTC. The full variable domain, in which reference TRBV5-1 and TRBJ2-7 provide the parts outside the CDR3, is KAGVTQTPRYLIKTRGQQVTLSCSPISGHRSVSWYQQTPGQGLQFLFEYFSETQRNKGNFPGRFSGRQFSNSRSEMNVSTLELGDSALYLCASSSKTYRGGEQYFGPGTRLTVT.

The V and J genes are TRBV5-1 and TRBJ1-4; D is unresolved. The CDR3 covers 14 residues. V dropped 2 bases and J dropped 3 bases, with 8 bases sitting between them. The germline gives CDR1 SGHRS, CDR2 YFSETQ. The chain's CDR3 is CASSFTGSNEKLFF. CDR3 DNA: TGCGCCAGCAGCTTTACGGGGTCTAATGAAAAACTGTTTTTT.